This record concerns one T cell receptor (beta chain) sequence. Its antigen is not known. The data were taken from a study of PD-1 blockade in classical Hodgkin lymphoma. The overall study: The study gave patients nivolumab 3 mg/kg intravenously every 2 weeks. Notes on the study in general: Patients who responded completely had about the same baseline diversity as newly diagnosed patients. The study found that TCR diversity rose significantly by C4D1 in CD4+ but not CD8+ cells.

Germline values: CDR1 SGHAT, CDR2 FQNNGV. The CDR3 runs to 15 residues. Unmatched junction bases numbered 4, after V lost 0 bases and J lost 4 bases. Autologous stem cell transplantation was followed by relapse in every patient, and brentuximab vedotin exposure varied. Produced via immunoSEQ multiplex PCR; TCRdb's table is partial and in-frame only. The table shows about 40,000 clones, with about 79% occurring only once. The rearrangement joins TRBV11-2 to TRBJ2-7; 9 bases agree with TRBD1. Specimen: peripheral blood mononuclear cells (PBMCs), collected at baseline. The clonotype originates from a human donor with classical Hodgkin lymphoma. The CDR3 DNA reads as TGTGCCAGCAGCTTAGAGTGGGGACAGGGTTACGAGCAGTACTTC. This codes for CASSLEWGQGYEQYF. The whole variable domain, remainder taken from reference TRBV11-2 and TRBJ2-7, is EAGVAQSPRYKIIEKRQSVAFWCNPISGHATLYWYQQILGQGPKLLIQFQNNGVVDDSQLPKDRFSAERLKGVDSTLKIQPAKLEDSAVYLCASSLEWGQGYEQYFGPGTRLTVT.